These 24 T cell receptor beta chains came from one sample sequenced in a study of blood T cell repertoires in COVID-19. Clones were read by immunoSEQ multiplex PCR, and TCRdb kept only the in-frame ones, dropping some. The sample includes around 80,000 clones, approximately 90% of them seen just once. The source material was peripheral blood. These receptors were collected from a human donor in a cohort sampled during active COVID-19.

The chain has TRBV10-3 and TRBJ2-1; D remains ambiguous. Looked up from germline, CDR1 is ENHRY and CDR2 is SYGVKD. Trimming removed 2 bases at V and 4 bases at J, with 6 bases between. This CDR3 has 13 amino acids. In nucleotides, the CDR3 is TGTGCCATCAGTGAGCGGTCGTACAATGAGCAGTTCTTC. Translated, it gives CAISERSYNEQFF.

V usage is TRBV5-1 and J usage is TRBJ2-5; 9 bases fit TRBD1. The CDR3 is 15 residues long. Unmatched junction bases numbered 10, after V lost 5 bases and J lost 5 bases. Germline CDR1 reads SGHRS; CDR2 reads YFSETQ. The CDR3, as DNA: TGCGCCAGCAGGGCAGGGACAGGGAGGTTCGAGACCCAGTACTTC. Its translation is CASRAGTGRFETQYF.

This chain links TRBV9 with TRBJ1-6; D ambiguous. CDR1 and CDR2 from the germline V gene are SGDLS and YYNGEE. The CDR3 length is 16 residues. V gave up 0 bases and J gave up 6 bases, with 13 bases separating them. The DNA for the CDR3 is TGTGCCAGCAGCGTAGTAGACCGGGATTTTAATTCACCCCTCCACTTT. This gives the protein CASSVVDRDFNSPLHF.

The V and J genes are TRBV10-2 and TRBJ2-2; possible D gene TRBD2, 7 bases. The V end was cut by 6 bases, the J end by 4 bases, with 15 bases between. Germline CDR1 reads WSHSY; CDR2 reads SAAADI. The CDR3 extends over 15 amino acids. CDR3 nucleotide sequence: TGCGCCAGCAGGAGTGGGGGGGCGACCACCGGGGAGCTGTTTTTT. As protein: CASRSGGATTGELFF.

The J gene is TRBJ2-5, the V gene TRBV6-6; D uncertain. Deletions cut 2 bases from V and 5 bases from J, with 3 bases between. The CDR3 runs 11 residues. CDR1 is MNHNY, CDR2 SVGAGI, per germline (reference sequence). CDR3 in DNA: TGTGCCAGCAGTTACGGCGAGACCCAGTACTTC. Its translation: CASSYGETQYF.

This clone showed up just a few times. The rearrangement links TRBV30 to TRBJ2-7, with 8 positions matching TRBD2. CDR1 and CDR2 (germline): GTSNPN, SVGIG (reference sequence). The CDR3 is 13 residues long. The ends lost 5 bases at V and 3 bases at J; junction bases unmatched: 6. CDR3 sequence reads: CAWETGTSYEQYF. Written as DNA, the CDR3 is TGTGCCTGGGAGACCGGGACTAGCTACGAGCAGTACTTC. Looking up the rest from reference TRBV30 and TRBJ2-7 gives the full variable domain: SQTIHQWPATLVQPVGSPLSLECTVEGTSNPNLYWYRQAAGRGLQLLFYSVGIGQISSEVPQNLSASRPQDRQFILSSKKLLLSDSGFYLCAWETGTSYEQYFGPGTRLTVT.

The J gene is TRBJ2-3, the V gene TRBV27, with 8 positions matching TRBD2. The ends lost 8 bases at V and 5 bases at J; junction bases unmatched: 6. This CDR3 spans 13 amino acids. Germline V CDR1 and CDR2: MNHEY, SMNVEV (reference sequence). The CDR3: CASGLAGQDTQYF. The CDR3 DNA sequence: TGTGCCAGCGGGTTAGCGGGACAAGATACGCAGTATTTT.

The chain links TRBV27 to TRBJ1-1; no reliable D call. This CDR3 is built from 14 residues. Germline loops: CDR1 MNHEY, CDR2 SMNVEV (reference sequence). V dropped 3 bases and J dropped 1 base, with 9 bases sitting between them. The CDR3 spells CASSFRRPNTEAFF. DNA of the CDR3: TGTGCCAGCAGTTTTCGCAGGCCGAACACTGAAGCTTTCTTT.

J is TRBJ1-2 and V is TRBV12-3 or TRBV12-4; perhaps TRBD1 as D (6 bases). Trimming removed 6 bases from V and 7 bases from J, with 15 bases in between. The CDR3 spans 13 residues. The CDR3 spells CASRTGGARGYTF. The DNA of the CDR3 is TGTGCCAGCAGGACGGGGGGGGCTCGTGGCTACACCTTC.

This chain connects TRBV19 to TRBJ2-3, with unresolved D. CDR1 and CDR2 from the germline V gene are LNHDA and SQIVND (reference sequence). The CDR3 covers 14 residues. With 3 bases removed from V and 5 bases from J, the gap between germline ends came to 12 bases. The CDR3 loop is CASSMSGSGDTQYF. DNA of the CDR3: TGTGCCAGTAGTATGTCCGGCTCAGGAGATACGCAGTATTTT.

The V call is TRBV7-8, the J call TRBJ2-7; 7 bases align to TRBD1. The trim removed 2 bases at V and 0 bases at J, leaving 10 bases unmatched. The CDR3 has 17 amino acids. Germline V gene lookup returns CDR1 SGHVS and CDR2 FQNEAQ. The CDR3 loop reads CASSLKLGQWASYEQYF. The CDR3 nucleotides are TGTGCCAGCAGCTTAAAGCTGGGACAGTGGGCCTCCTACGAGCAGTACTTC. The complete variable domain, with remaining parts taken from reference TRBV7-8 and TRBJ2-7, reads GAGVSQSPRYKVAKRGQDVALRCDPISGHVSLFWYQQALGQGPEFLTYFQNEAQLDKSGLPSDRFFAERPEGSVSTLKIQRTQQEDSAVYLCASSLKLGQWASYEQYFGPGTRLTVT.

The chain combines TRBV7-2 with TRBJ2-1, with TRBD1 matching over 7 bases. CDR1 and CDR2 from the germline V gene are SGHTA and FQGNSA. V lost 5 bases to trimming and J lost 0 bases; unmatched junction nucleotides: 4. This CDR3 is built from 15 residues. The CDR3 sequence is CASSRDRSSYNEQFF. In DNA form, the CDR3 reads TGTGCCAGCAGCAGGGACAGAAGCTCCTACAATGAGCAGTTCTTC.

The genes are TRBV6-5 and TRBJ1-1; TRBD1 aligns across 11 bases. This CDR3 spans 14 amino acids. Losses at the gene ends were 6 bases for V and 4 bases for J; bases not matched to a gene: 4. The V gene's germline CDR1 is MNHEY and CDR2 SVGAGI. CDR3 nucleotide sequence: TGTGCCAGCAGGTCGGACAGGGGGCCCACTGAAGCTTTCTTT. As protein: CASRSDRGPTEAFF.

The V and J genes are TRBV7-8 and TRBJ1-4; D is possibly TRBD1 (6 bases). In germline, CDR1 is SGHVS, CDR2 FQNEAQ. The CDR3 is made up of 15 amino acids. Between the trimmed V and J ends, which lost 1 base and 5 bases, there was a span of 11 bases. CDR3 protein: CASSLVDSTNEKLFF. DNA for the CDR3: TGTGCCAGCAGCTTAGTGGACAGTACAAATGAAAAACTGTTTTTT.

The V and J genes are TRBV30 and TRBJ1-5; 8 bases map to TRBD1. The germline CDR1 and CDR2 sequences are GTSNPN and SVGIG (reference sequence). V shed 7 bases and J 9 bases; nucleotides not matched to a gene: 5. The CDR3 is 11 amino acids. The CDR3 region has the DNA TGTGCCTATGGACAGGGCGGGCCCCAGCATTTT. It is translated as CAYGQGGPQHF. The full variable domain, rest sourced from reference TRBV30 and TRBJ1-5, is SQTIHQWPATLVQPVGSPLSLECTVEGTSNPNLYWYRQAAGRGLQLLFYSVGIGQISSEVPQNLSASRPQDRQFILSSKKLLLSDSGFYLCAYGQGGPQHFGDGTRLSIL.

The V gene is TRBV11-3, the J gene TRBJ2-3; the D gene is possibly TRBD2 (7 bases). Looked up from germline, CDR1 is SGHNT and CDR2 is YENEEA. This CDR3 region has 20 residues. V was shortened by 0 bases and J by 0 bases, with 22 bases between the two germline ends. The CDR3 here is CASSLDRGAGSLPSTDTQYF. In nucleotides, the CDR3 is TGTGCCAGCAGCTTAGACCGGGGGGCCGGAAGCCTTCCTAGCACAGATACGCAGTATTTT.

The chain uses TRBV7-9 and TRBJ2-3; possible D gene TRBD2, 5 bases. V was trimmed by 2 bases and J by 2 bases, leaving 11 bases between them. The length of the CDR3 is 15 residues. Germline assignment: CDR1 SEHNR and CDR2 FQNEAQ (reference sequence). The DNA of the CDR3 is TGTGCCAGCAGCTTAACCCTAGCAGTCACAGATACGCAGTATTTT. It encodes CASSLTLAVTDTQYF.

In its sample, this clone was seen once. The rearrangement links TRBV20-1 to TRBJ1-1; D is undetermined. The CDR3 runs 11 residues. V shed 3 bases and J shed 5 bases, with 7 bases lying between them. Germline CDR1 DFQATT, CDR2 SNEGSKA (reference sequence). CDR3 loop: CSASGGTEAFF. CDR3 coding DNA: TGCAGTGCTAGTGGCGGGACTGAAGCTTTCTTT.

The rearrangement uses TRBV7-2 and TRBJ2-1, with D tentatively TRBD2 (7 bases). With 4 bases removed from V and 9 bases from J, the gap between germline ends came to 25 bases. Germline V gives CDR1 SGHTA, CDR2 FQGNSA. This CDR3 spans 17 amino acids. The CDR3 here is CASSSAGRASGGGEQFF. DNA for the CDR3: TGTGCCAGCAGCTCGGCGGGTCGGGCTAGCGGAGGGGGTGAGCAGTTCTTC.

In this sample, this clone turned up once. The rearrangement links TRBV5-4 to TRBJ2-7; unclear D gene. The germline V and J ends were trimmed by 0 bases and 7 bases, with 5 bases remaining between them. The germline CDR1 and CDR2 sequences are SGHNT and YYREEE (reference sequence). The CDR3 totals 11 residues. The CDR3 spells CASSLATEQYF. The DNA of the CDR3 is TGTGCCAGCAGCTTGGCCACTGAGCAGTACTTC. Using reference TRBV5-4 and TRBJ2-7 for the parts outside the CDR3, the full variable domain is ETGVTQSPTHLIKTRGQQVTLRCSSQSGHNTVSWYQQALGQGPQFIFQYYREEENGRGNFPPRFSGLQFPNYSSELNVNALELDDSALYLCASSLATEQYFGPGTRLTVT.

The V and J genes are TRBV28 and TRBJ2-7; 11 nucleotides match TRBD2. The CDR3 consists of 16 residues. CDR1 MDHEN and CDR2 SYDVKM come from the germline V gene. V was pared by 4 bases and J by 3 bases, with 8 bases of the junction left unmatched. CDR3 loop: CASSSSTSGTHYEQYF. The CDR3 coding sequence is TGTGCCAGCAGTTCGTCGACTAGCGGGACCCACTACGAGCAGTACTTC. Full variable domain (remainder filled in from reference TRBV28 and TRBJ2-7): DVKVTQSSRYLVKRTGEKVFLECVQDMDHENMFWYRQDPGLGLRLIYFSYDVKMKEKGDIPEGYSVSREKKERFSLILESASTNQTSMYLCASSSSTSGTHYEQYFGPGTRLTVT.

In its sample, this clone was seen a few times. The chain joins TRBV19 to TRBJ2-1, with D perhaps matching TRBD2 (6 bases). Germline loops: CDR1 LNHDA, CDR2 SQIVND (reference sequence). The CDR3 sequence is 12 residues long. V lost 4 bases and J lost 10, with 11 bases in between. For the CDR3, the DNA is TGTGCCAGTAGTAGCGGAGGGCGGGAGCAGTTCTTC. This sequence encodes CASSSGGREQFF.

The J gene is TRBJ2-5, the V gene TRBV6-5; TRBD1 matches at 11 bases. The CDR3 has 15 amino acids. Trimming at V came to 7 bases and at J to 5 bases, leaving 9 bases not matched to a gene. CDR1 MNHEY and CDR2 SVGAGI come from the germline V gene. Written as DNA, the CDR3 is TGTGCCAGCACCCAGGACAGGGGGCGCAGGGAGACCCAGTACTTC. Residues: CASTQDRGRRETQYF.

The chain uses TRBV10-2 and TRBJ2-1; the D gene is possibly TRBD1 (6 bases). CDR1 is WSHSY, CDR2 SAAADI, per germline. The CDR3 loop spans 16 amino acids. V dropped 7 bases and J dropped 0 bases, with 16 bases sitting between them. CDR3 coding DNA: TGCGCCAGCACCGACAGGACACGAAGCTCCTACAATGAGCAGTTCTTC. Translated: CASTDRTRSSYNEQFF.